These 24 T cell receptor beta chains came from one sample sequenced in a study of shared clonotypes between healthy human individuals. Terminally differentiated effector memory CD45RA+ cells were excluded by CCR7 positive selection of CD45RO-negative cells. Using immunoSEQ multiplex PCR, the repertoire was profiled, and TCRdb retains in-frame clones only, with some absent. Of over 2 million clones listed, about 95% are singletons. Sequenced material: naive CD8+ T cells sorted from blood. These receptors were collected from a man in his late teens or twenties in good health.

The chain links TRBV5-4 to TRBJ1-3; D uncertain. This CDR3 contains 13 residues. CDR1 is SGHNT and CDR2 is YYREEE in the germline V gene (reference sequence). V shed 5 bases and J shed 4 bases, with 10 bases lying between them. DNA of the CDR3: TGTGCCAGCAGACGATACGAAGGAAACACCATATATTTT. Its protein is CASRRYEGNTIYF.

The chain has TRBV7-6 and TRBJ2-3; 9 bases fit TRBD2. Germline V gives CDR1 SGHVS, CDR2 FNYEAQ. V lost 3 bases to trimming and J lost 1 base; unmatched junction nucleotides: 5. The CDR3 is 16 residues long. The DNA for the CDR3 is TGTGCCAGCAGCTTTCGAGCGGGGGGCCGCACAGATACGCAGTATTTT. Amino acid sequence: CASSFRAGGRTDTQYF.

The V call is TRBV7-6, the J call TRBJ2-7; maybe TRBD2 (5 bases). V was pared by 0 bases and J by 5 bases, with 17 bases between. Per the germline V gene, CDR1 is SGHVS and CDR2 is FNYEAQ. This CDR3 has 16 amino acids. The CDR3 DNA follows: TGTGCCAGCAGCTTAGCGCGGGCTCCGAGCGCCAACGAGCAGTACTTC. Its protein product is CASSLARAPSANEQYF.

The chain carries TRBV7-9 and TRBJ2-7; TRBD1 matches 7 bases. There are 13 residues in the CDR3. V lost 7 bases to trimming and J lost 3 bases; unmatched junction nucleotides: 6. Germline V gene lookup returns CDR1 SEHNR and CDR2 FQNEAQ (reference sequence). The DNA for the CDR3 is TGTGCCAGCATCCCCAGGGACAGCTACGAGCAGTACTTC. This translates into CASIPRDSYEQYF.

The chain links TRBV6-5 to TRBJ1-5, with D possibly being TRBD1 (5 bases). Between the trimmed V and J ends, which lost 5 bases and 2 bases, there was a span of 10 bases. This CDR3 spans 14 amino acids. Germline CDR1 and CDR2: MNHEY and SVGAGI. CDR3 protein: CASSNGAGNQPQHF. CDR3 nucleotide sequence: TGTGCCAGCAGTAACGGGGCCGGCAATCAGCCCCAGCATTTT.

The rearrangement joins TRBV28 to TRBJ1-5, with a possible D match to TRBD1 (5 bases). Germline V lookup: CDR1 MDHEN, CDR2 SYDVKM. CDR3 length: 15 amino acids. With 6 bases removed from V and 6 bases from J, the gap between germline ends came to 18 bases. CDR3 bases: TGTGCCAGCAGAGACGTAGTGCGAGGGGTTCAGCCCCAGCATTTT. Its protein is CASRDVVRGVQPQHF. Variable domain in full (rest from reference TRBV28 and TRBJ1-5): DVKVTQSSRYLVKRTGEKVFLECVQDMDHENMFWYRQDPGLGLRLIYFSYDVKMKEKGDIPEGYSVSREKKERFSLILESASTNQTSMYLCASRDVVRGVQPQHFGDGTRLSIL.

The CDR3 nucleotides are TGTGCCACCAGCAGAGAGCACCTTCAAGAGACCCAGTACTTC. This sequence encodes CATSREHLQETQYF. The chain links TRBV15 to TRBJ2-5; no clear D. Germline assignment: CDR1 LNHNV and CDR2 YYDKDF (reference sequence). The CDR3 sequence is 14 residues long. V dropped 0 bases and J dropped 2 bases, with 7 bases sitting between them.

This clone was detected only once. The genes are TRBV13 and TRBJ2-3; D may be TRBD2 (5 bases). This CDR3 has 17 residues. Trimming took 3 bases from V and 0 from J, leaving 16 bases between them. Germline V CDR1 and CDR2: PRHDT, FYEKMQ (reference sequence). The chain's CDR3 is CASSFLGSAGSTDTQYF. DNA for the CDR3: TGTGCCAGCAGCTTCCTCGGGTCTGCGGGTAGCACAGATACGCAGTATTTT. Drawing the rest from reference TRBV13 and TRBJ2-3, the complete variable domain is AAGVIQSPRHLIKEKRETATLKCYPIPRHDTVYWYQQGPGQDPQFLISFYEKMQSDKGSIPDRFSAQQFSDYHSELNMSSLELGDSALYFCASSFLGSAGSTDTQYFGPGTRLTVL.

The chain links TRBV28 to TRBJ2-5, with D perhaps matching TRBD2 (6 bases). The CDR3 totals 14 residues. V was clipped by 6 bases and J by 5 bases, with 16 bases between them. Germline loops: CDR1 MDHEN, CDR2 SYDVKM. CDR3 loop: CASSAGPLRETQYF. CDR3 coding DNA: TGTGCCAGCAGCGCGGGACCTTTAAGGGAGACCCAGTACTTC.

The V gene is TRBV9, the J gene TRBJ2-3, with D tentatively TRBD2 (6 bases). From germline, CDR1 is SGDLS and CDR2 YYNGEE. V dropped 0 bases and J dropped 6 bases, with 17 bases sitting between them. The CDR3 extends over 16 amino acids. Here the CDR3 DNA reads TGTGCCAGCAGCGTAGACCTGAGCGGGCTACTGGATACGCAGTATTTT. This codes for CASSVDLSGLLDTQYF.

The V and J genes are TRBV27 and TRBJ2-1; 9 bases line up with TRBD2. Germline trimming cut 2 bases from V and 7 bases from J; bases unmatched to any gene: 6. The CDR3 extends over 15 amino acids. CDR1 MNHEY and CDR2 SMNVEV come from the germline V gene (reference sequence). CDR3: CASSLGLAGWNEQFF. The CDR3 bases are TGTGCCAGCAGTTTAGGGCTAGCGGGGTGGAATGAGCAGTTCTTC.

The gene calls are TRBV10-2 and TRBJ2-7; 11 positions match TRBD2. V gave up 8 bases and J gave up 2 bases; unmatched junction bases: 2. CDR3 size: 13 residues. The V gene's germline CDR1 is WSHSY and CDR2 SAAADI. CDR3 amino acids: CASEGLAAYEQYF. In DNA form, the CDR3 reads TGCGCCAGCGAGGGACTAGCGGCCTACGAGCAGTACTTC.

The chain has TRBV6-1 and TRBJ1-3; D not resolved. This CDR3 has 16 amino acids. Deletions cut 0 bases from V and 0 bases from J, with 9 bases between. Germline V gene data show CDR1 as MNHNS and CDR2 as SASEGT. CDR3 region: CASSEASVLSGNTIYF. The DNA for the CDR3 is TGTGCCAGCAGTGAAGCTTCGGTTCTCTCTGGAAACACCATATATTTT.

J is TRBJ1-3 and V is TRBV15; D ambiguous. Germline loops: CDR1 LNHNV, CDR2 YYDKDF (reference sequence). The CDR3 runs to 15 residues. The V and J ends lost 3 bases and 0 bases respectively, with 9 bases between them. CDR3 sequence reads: CATSSPGDSGNTIYF. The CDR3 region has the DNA TGTGCCACCAGCAGCCCCGGTGACTCTGGAAACACCATATATTTT.

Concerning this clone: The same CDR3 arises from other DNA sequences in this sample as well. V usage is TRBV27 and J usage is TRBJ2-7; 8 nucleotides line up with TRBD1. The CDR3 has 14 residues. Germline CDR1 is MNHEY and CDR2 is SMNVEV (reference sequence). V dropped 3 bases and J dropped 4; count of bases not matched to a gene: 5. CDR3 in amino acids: CASSFGQGWYEQYF. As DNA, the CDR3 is TGTGCCAGCAGTTTCGGACAGGGTTGGTACGAGCAGTACTTC.

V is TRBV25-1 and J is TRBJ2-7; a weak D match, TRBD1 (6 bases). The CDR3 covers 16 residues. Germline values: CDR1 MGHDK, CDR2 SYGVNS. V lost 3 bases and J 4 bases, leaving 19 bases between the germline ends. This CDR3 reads CASSDCHRVKEYEQYF. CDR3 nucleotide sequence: TGTGCCAGCAGTGACTGCCACAGGGTGAAGGAGTACGAGCAGTACTTC.

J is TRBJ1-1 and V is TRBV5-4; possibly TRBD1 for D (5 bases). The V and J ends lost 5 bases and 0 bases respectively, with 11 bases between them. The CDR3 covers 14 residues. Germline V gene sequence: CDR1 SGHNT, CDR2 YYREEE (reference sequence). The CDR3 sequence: CASSWDGMNTEAFF. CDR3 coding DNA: TGTGCCAGCAGTTGGGACGGCATGAACACTGAAGCTTTCTTT.

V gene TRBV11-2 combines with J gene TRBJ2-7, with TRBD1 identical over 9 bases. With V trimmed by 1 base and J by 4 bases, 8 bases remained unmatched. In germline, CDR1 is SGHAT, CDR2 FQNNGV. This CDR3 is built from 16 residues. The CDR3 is CASSLGRTGASYEQYF. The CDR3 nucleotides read TGTGCCAGCAGCTTAGGTCGGACAGGGGCGAGTTACGAGCAGTACTTC.

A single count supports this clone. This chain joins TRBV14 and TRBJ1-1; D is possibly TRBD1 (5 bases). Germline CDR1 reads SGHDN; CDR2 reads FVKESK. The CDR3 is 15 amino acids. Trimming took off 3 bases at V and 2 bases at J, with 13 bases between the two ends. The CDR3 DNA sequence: TGTGCCAGCAGCCACCCAGGGCACTATAACACTGAAGCTTTCTTT. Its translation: CASSHPGHYNTEAFF.

The CDR3 sequence is CAIIRDSEETQYF. The CDR3 bases are TGTGCCATCATTCGGGACAGTGAGGAGACCCAGTACTTC. The chain joins TRBV10-3 to TRBJ2-5, with 7 bases lining up with TRBD1. After removal of 7 bases from V and 5 bases from J, the junction contained 7 bases not matched to a gene. This CDR3 region has 13 residues. The germline V gene encodes CDR1 ENHRY and CDR2 SYGVKD.

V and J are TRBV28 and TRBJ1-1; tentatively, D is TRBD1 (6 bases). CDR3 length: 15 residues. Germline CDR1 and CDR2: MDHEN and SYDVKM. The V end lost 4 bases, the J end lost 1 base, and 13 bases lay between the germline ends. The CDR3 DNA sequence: TGTGCCAGCAGTTCACCCTGGGGGGCGAACACTGAAGCTTTCTTT. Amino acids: CASSSPWGANTEAFF.

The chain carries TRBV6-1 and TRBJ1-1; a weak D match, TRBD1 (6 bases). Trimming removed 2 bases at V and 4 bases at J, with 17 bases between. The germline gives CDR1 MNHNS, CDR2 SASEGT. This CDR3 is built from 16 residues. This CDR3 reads CASSERFGGWSTEAFF. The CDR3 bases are TGTGCCAGCAGTGAAAGGTTCGGGGGCTGGAGCACTGAAGCTTTCTTT.

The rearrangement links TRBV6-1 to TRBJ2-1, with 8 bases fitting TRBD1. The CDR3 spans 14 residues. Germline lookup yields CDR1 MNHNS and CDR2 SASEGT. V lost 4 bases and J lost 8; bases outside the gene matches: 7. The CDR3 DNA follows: TGTGCCAGCAGTGCGGACAGGGCAGGCCATGAGCAGTTCTTC. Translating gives CASSADRAGHEQFF.

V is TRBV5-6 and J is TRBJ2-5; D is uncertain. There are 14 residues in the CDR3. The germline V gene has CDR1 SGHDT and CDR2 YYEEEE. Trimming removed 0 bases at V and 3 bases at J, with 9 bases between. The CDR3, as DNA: TGTGCCAGCAGCTTGGTGCCGGGCGAAGAGACCCAGTACTTC. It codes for CASSLVPGEETQYF.